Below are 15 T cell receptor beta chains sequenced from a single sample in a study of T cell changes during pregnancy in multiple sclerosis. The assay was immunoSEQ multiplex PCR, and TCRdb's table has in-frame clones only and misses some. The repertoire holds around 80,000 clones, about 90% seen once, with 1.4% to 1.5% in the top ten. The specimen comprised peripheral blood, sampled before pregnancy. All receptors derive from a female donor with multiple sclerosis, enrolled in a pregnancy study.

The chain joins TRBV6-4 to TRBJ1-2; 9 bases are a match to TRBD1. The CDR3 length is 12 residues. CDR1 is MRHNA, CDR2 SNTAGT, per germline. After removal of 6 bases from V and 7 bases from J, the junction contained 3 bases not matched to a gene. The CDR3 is CASRGQGSGYTF. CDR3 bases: TGTGCCAGCAGAGGACAGGGGAGTGGCTACACCTTC.

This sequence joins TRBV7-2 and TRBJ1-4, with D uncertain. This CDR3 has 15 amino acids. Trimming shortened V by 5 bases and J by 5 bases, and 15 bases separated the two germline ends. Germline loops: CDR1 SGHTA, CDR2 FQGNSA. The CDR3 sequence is CASSTRLSANEKLFF. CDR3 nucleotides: TGTGCCAGCAGCACCCGGCTTAGCGCGAATGAAAAACTGTTTTTT.

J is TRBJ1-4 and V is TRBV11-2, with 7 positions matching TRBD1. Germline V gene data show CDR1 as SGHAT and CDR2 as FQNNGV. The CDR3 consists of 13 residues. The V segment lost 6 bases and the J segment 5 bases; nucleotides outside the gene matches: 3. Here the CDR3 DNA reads TGTGCCAGCAGAAAGACAGGGAATGAAAAACTGTTTTTT. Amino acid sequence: CASRKTGNEKLFF.

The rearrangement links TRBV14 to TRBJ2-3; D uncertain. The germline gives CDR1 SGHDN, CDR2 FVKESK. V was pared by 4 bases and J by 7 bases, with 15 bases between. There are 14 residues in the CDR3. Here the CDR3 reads CASSLLPTRNTQYF. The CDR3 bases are TGTGCCAGCAGCCTCCTCCCCACTCGCAATACGCAGTATTTT.

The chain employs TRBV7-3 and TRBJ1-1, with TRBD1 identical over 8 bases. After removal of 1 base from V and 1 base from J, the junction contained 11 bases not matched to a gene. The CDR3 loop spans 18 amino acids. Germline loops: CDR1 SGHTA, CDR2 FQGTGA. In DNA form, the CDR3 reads TGTGCCAGCAGCTTAAAGCCCTGGGGGGACAGGTCGAACACTGAAGCTTTCTTT. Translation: CASSLKPWGDRSNTEAFF. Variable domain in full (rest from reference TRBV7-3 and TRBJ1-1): GAGVSQTPSNKVTEKGKYVELRCDPISGHTALYWYRQSLGQGPEFLIYFQGTGAADDSGLPNDRFFAVRPEGSVSTLKIQRTERGDSAVYLCASSLKPWGDRSNTEAFFGQGTRLTVV.

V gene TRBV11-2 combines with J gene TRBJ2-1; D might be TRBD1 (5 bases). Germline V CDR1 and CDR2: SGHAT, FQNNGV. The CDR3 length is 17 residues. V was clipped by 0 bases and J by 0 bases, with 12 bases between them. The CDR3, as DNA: TGTGCCAGCAGCTTAGATCTGGGGCAGACCTCCTACAATGAGCAGTTCTTC. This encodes CASSLDLGQTSYNEQFF.

CDR3: CASSAAGSGASSYEQYF. The CDR3 DNA reads as TGTGCCAGCAGTGCGGCAGGTAGCGGGGCATCTTCCTACGAGCAGTACTTC. The rearrangement uses TRBV5-4 and TRBJ2-7; 8 bases align to TRBD2. The CDR3 loop spans 17 amino acids. Germline CDR1 and CDR2: SGHNT and YYREEE (reference sequence). J lost 1 base, V lost 5 bases, and 14 bases had no gene match.

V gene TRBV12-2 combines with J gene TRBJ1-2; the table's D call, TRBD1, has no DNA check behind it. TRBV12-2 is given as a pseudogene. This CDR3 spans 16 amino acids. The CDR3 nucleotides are TGTGCAAGTCGCTTAGGAACCAGGGGTGAAAACTATGGCTACACCTTC. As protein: CASRLGTRGENYGYTF.

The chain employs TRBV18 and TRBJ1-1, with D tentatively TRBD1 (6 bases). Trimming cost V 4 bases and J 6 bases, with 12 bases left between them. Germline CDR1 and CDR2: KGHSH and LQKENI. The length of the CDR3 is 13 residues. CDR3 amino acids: CASSRGRGAEAFF. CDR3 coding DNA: TGTGCCAGCTCACGGGGGCGCGGCGCTGAAGCTTTCTTT.

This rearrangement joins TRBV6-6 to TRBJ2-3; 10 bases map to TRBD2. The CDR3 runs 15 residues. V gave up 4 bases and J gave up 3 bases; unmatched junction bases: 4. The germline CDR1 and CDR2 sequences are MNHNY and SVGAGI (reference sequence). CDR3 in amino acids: CASSSLSGGTDTQYF. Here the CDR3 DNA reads TGTGCCAGCAGTTCGCTTAGCGGGGGGACAGATACGCAGTATTTT.

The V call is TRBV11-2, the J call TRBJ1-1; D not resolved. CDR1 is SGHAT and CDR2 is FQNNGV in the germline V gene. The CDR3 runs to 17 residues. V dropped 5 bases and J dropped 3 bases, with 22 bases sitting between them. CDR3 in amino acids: CASSPGEGGFSDTEAFF. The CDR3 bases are TGTGCCAGCAGCCCCGGAGAGGGTGGTTTCTCTGACACTGAAGCTTTCTTT.

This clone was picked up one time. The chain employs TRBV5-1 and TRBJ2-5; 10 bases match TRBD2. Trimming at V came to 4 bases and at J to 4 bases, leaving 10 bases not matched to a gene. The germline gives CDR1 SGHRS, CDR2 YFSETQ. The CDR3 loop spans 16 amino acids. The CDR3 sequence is CASSGAVAGGGETQYF. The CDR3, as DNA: TGCGCCAGCAGCGGGGCAGTAGCGGGGGGCGGAGAGACCCAGTACTTC.

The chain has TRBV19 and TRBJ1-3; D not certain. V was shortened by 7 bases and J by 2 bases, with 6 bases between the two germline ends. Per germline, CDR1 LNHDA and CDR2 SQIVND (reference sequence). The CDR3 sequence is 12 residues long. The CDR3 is CASTVAGNTIYF. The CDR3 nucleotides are TGTGCCAGTACGGTGGCTGGAAACACCATATATTTT.

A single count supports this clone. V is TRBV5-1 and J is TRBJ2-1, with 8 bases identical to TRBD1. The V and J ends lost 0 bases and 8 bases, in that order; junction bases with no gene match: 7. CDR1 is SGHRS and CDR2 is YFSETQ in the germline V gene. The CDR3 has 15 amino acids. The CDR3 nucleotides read TGCGCCAGCAGCTTGGCCCGGACAGGGCCGGATGAGCAGTTCTTC. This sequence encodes CASSLARTGPDEQFF.

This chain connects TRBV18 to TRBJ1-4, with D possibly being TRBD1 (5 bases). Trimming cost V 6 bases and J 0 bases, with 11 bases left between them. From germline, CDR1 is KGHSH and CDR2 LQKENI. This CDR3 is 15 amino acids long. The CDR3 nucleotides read TGTGCCAGCTCCCCTGGGGCCGCAACTAATGAAAAACTGTTTTTT. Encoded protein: CASSPGAATNEKLFF.